A single sample is the source of the 5 T cell receptor beta chains below, sequenced in a study of CD8 T cells in ankylosing spondylitis. No antigens are known for them. Study findings and constraints: A TCR beta motif of about 8 highly homologous variants seemed to mark ankylosing spondylitis blood.

TCRdb itself ran the 5' RACE reads through MiXCR, one entry per CDR3 protein. The sample holds under 250,000 distinct CDR3 sequences, 7.3% seen once. Material: blood, either unsorted or a sorted T cell fraction (not recorded which). These receptors were taken from a male donor with ankylosing spondylitis.

This clonotype was found many times. V gene TRBV11-1 combines with J gene TRBJ2-5; a weak D match, TRBD2 (6 bases). CDR1 SGHAT and CDR2 FQDESV come from the germline V gene (reference sequence). The CDR3 is 19 amino acids. V lost 0 bases, J lost 4 bases, and 24 bases lay in between. For the CDR3, the DNA is TGTGCCAGCAGCTTAGCGCTGTCAAGGGACTCACTAGCTGTAGAGACCCAGTACTTC. This encodes CASSLALSRDSLAVETQYF.

The chain couples TRBV5-6 to TRBJ2-3; D not certain. CDR1 is SGHDT and CDR2 is YYEEEE in the germline V gene. The CDR3 runs 17 residues. Trimming shortened V by 0 bases and J by 2 bases, and 16 bases separated the two germline ends. CDR3 DNA sequence: TGTGCCAGCAGCTTGGGTTTTGTCATACGATCCACAGATACGCAGTATTTT. Translation: CASSLGFVIRSTDTQYF.

The V call is TRBV10-1, the J call TRBJ2-5, with D uncertain. This CDR3 is 14 amino acids long. The V end was cut by 0 bases, the J end by 1 base, with 6 bases between. In germline, CDR1 is WNHNN, CDR2 SYGVQD (reference sequence). CDR3 nucleotide sequence: TGCGCCAGCAGTGAGTCAAGGTTCCAAGAGACCCAGTACTTC. As protein: CASSESRFQETQYF.

The V call is TRBV20-1, the J call TRBJ2-4; D call uncertain. This CDR3 region has 10 residues. V gave up 6 bases and J gave up 4 bases, with 4 bases separating them. The germline gives CDR1 DFQATT, CDR2 SNEGSKA (reference sequence). DNA of the CDR3: TGCAGTGCCAGAAAAAACATTCAGTACTTC. Protein sequence: CSARKNIQYF.

This clonotype came up many times. The rearrangement joins TRBV12-3 or TRBV12-4 to TRBJ2-6; D remains ambiguous. CDR3 size: 16 residues. The V and J ends lost 1 base and 2 bases respectively, with 9 bases between them. CDR3 bases: TGTGCCAGCAGTTTAGTATTAGGGCCTGGGGCCAACGTCCTGACTTTC. Translation: CASSLVLGPGANVLTF.